The source of this T cell receptor beta chain is a study of T-cell reconstitution after alpha-beta-depleted transplantation in children. There are 16 residues in the CDR3. CDR1 and CDR2 from the germline V gene are MNHEY and SVGEGT. V shed 5 bases and J 5 bases; nucleotides not matched to a gene: 8. Unique molecular identifiers were used in preparing the TCRbeta library. TCRdb re-called the PCR reads with MiXCR, one entry per CDR3 protein. The table lists roughly 500,000 distinct CDR3 sequences, approximately 32% of them singletons. This TCR came from a human donor who donated a stem cell graft to a child with aplastic anemia. The chain couples TRBV6-2 or TRBV6-3 to TRBJ2-3; 12 bases match TRBD1. Material: PBMCs from the stem cell graft donor, obtained from the stem cell graft. The CDR3 spells CASSPGTGGRGDTQYF. The CDR3 nucleotides read TGTGCCAGCAGTCCCGGGACAGGGGGCCGCGGAGATACGCAGTATTTT.